What follows are 32 T cell receptor beta chains derived from one specimen sequenced in a study of beta chain features in type 1 diabetes. General study findings and limits: Among patients with Type 1 diabetes, TCRB CDR3s were moderately but significantly shorter in every one of the four CD4+ subsets.

Expressed TCRB transcripts were sequenced, since all the RNA that had been isolated was reverse transcribed. This table comes from immunoSEQ multiplex PCR, and its TCRdb copy is limited to in-frame clones, with some not included. The table records about 27,000 clones, 56% of them present only once. No cognate antigen is known for these TCRs. Sequencing input: Tregs from blood. These receptors were collected from a woman between 18 and 29 years old with type 1 diabetes.

The gene calls are TRBV28 and TRBJ1-2, with TRBD1 identical over 7 bases. The CDR3 is made up of 15 amino acids. Trimming removed 5 bases from V and 4 bases from J; junction bases left unmatched: 10. CDR1 and CDR2 (germline): MDHEN, SYDVKM. The CDR3 is CASSRQGSARYGYTF. CDR3 bases: TGTGCCAGCAGTCGACAGGGTTCGGCACGCTATGGCTACACCTTC.

This chain links TRBV11-2 with TRBJ2-3, with unresolved D. Germline V gene sequence: CDR1 SGHAT, CDR2 FQNNGV. This CDR3 region has 13 residues. Trimming shortened V by 1 base and J by 1 base, and 3 bases separated the two germline ends. The CDR3 bases are TGTGCCAGCAGCTTAGCTGGCACAGATACGCAGTATTTT. Its translation is CASSLAGTDTQYF.

This chain links TRBV13 with TRBJ2-3; TRBD1 matches 7 bases. Germline V gene data show CDR1 as PRHDT and CDR2 as FYEKMQ (reference sequence). The CDR3 is 15 residues long. The junction had 8 bases not matched to a gene; V was cut back by 3 bases and J by 5 bases. Written as DNA, the CDR3 is TGTGCCAGCAGCTTCCCAGACAGGGTAGGAGATACGCAGTATTTT. Its protein product is CASSFPDRVGDTQYF.

This sequence joins TRBV11-2 and TRBJ2-5; 10 positions agree with TRBD2. V lost 1 base to trimming and J lost 4 bases; unmatched junction nucleotides: 6. There are 16 residues in the CDR3. Germline V gives CDR1 SGHAT, CDR2 FQNNGV. The CDR3 region is CASSLGSSSGGETQYF. CDR3 DNA sequence: TGTGCCAGCAGCTTAGGTAGTTCTAGCGGGGGAGAGACCCAGTACTTC.

There are a few counts of this clone. This rearrangement joins TRBV25-1 to TRBJ2-5; 8 nucleotides match TRBD2. V lost 2 bases to trimming and J lost 5 bases; unmatched junction nucleotides: 7. The CDR3 totals 15 residues. Looked up from germline, CDR1 is MGHDK and CDR2 is SYGVNS. The CDR3 sequence: CASSEDLTGGETQYF. DNA of the CDR3: TGTGCCAGCAGTGAAGACCTTACGGGAGGGGAGACCCAGTACTTC.

The genes are TRBV30 and TRBJ2-3, with D uncertain. The CDR3 is 12 amino acids. Germline assignment: CDR1 GTSNPN and CDR2 SVGIG (reference sequence). V lost 5 bases and J lost 1, with 7 bases in between. This CDR3 reads CAWSLGTDTQYF. DNA for the CDR3: TGTGCCTGGTCACTTGGCACAGATACGCAGTATTTT.

V is TRBV5-1 and J is TRBJ2-3; tentative D call: TRBD1 (8 bases). V lost 3 bases to trimming and J lost 1 base, with 12 bases between them. CDR1 and CDR2 from the germline V gene are SGHRS and YFSETQ. The CDR3 contains 15 residues. CDR3 sequence: CASSSGGQGTDTQYF. Here the CDR3 DNA reads TGCGCCAGCAGCTCGGGGGGACAGGGCACAGATACGCAGTATTTT. The full variable domain, completed using reference TRBV5-1 and TRBJ2-3, is KAGVTQTPRYLIKTRGQQVTLSCSPISGHRSVSWYQQTPGQGLQFLFEYFSETQRNKGNFPGRFSGRQFSNSRSEMNVSTLELGDSALYLCASSSGGQGTDTQYFGPGTRLTVL.

The CDR3 DNA reads as TGTGCCATCAGCCCCGGGACTAGCGGTAACAATGAGCAGTTCTTC. Translated, it gives CAISPGTSGNNEQFF. The V call is TRBV10-3, the J call TRBJ2-1, with 11 bases matching TRBD2. The CDR3 runs to 15 residues. After removal of 6 bases from V and 5 bases from J, the junction contained 6 bases not matched to a gene. The germline CDR1 and CDR2 sequences are ENHRY and SYGVKD.

The genes are TRBV18 and TRBJ2-6; D is perhaps TRBD2 (6 bases). Germline loops: CDR1 KGHSH, CDR2 LQKENI. V lost 1 base, J lost 4 bases, and 8 bases lay in between. The CDR3 length is 15 residues. The CDR3 region is CASSPLAGGANVLTF. The CDR3 DNA is TGTGCCAGCTCACCACTCGCGGGGGGGGCCAACGTCCTGACTTTC.

This chain uses TRBV11-2 with TRBJ2-1; 8 bases agree with TRBD2. J gave up 6 bases and V 1 base, and 2 bases lay outside the gene matches. The CDR3 consists of 14 residues. Germline V gives CDR1 SGHAT, CDR2 FQNNGV. The CDR3 sequence: CASSLAGGSNEQFF. The CDR3 bases are TGTGCCAGCAGCTTAGCGGGAGGGAGCAATGAGCAGTTCTTC.

This clone showed up just once. V is TRBV10-3 and J is TRBJ2-5; 7 positions agree with TRBD2. Germline assignment: CDR1 ENHRY and CDR2 SYGVKD. The CDR3 contains 15 residues. The V and J ends lost 3 bases and 1 base, in that order; junction bases with no gene match: 5. In DNA, the CDR3 is TGTGCCATCAGTGATCGGGGCGGGAGCCAAGAGACCCAGTACTTC. Amino acid sequence: CAISDRGGSQETQYF.

About this clone: Distinct nucleotide sequences in the sample also encode this CDR3. V usage is TRBV11-3 and J usage is TRBJ2-1; 10 bases are a match to TRBD2. Losses at the gene ends were 0 bases for V and 0 bases for J; bases not matched to a gene: 5. Per the germline V gene, CDR1 is SGHNT and CDR2 is YENEEA. The CDR3 covers 18 residues. CDR3 amino acids: CASSLDSSGRSSYNEQFF. CDR3 nucleotides: TGTGCCAGCAGCTTAGATAGTAGCGGGAGGAGCTCCTACAATGAGCAGTTCTTC.

The chain couples TRBV6-4 to TRBJ2-2; 7 bases match TRBD2. CDR3 length equals 14 residues. The V segment lost 4 bases and the J segment 5 bases; nucleotides outside the gene matches: 4. Germline V gene sequence: CDR1 MRHNA, CDR2 SNTAGT. The CDR3 sequence is CASSGRTRTGELFF. The DNA for the CDR3 is TGTGCCAGCAGTGGAAGGACTAGAACCGGGGAGCTGTTTTTT.

V usage is TRBV7-9 and J usage is TRBJ2-7; tentatively, D is TRBD1 (6 bases). Per the germline V gene, CDR1 is SEHNR and CDR2 is FQNEAQ (reference sequence). The V gene lost 3 bases and the J gene lost 5 bases, with 14 bases spanning the gap. CDR3 length: 14 amino acids. This CDR3 reads CASSFGQPQDEQYV. The DNA of the CDR3 is TGTGCCAGCAGCTTTGGACAGCCCCAGGACGAGCAGTACGTC.

The chain's CDR3 is CASSRGGSSYNEQFF. The DNA of the CDR3 is TGCGCCAGCAGTAGGGGCGGTAGCTCCTACAATGAGCAGTTCTTC. The V and J genes are TRBV5-1 and TRBJ2-1, with D perhaps TRBD1 (5 bases). Germline lookup yields CDR1 SGHRS and CDR2 YFSETQ. V lost 5 bases and J 0 bases, leaving 12 bases between the germline ends. The CDR3 length is 15 residues.

This chain uses TRBV7-2 with TRBJ2-3, with D unclear. The CDR3 loop spans 15 amino acids. CDR1 SGHTA and CDR2 FQGNSA come from the germline V gene. V lost 6 bases and J lost 5, with 18 bases in between. The CDR3, as DNA: TGTGCCAGCAGTCCGGCAGGTCGTCACATAGATACGCAGTATTTT. Its protein product is CASSPAGRHIDTQYF.

This CDR3 reads CASAGLAGGEQFF. The CDR3 DNA reads as TGCGCCAGCGCGGGACTAGCGGGAGGGGAGCAGTTCTTC. The chain is built from TRBV5-1 and TRBJ2-1; TRBD2 matches at 16 bases. Looked up from germline, CDR1 is SGHRS and CDR2 is YFSETQ. The junction had 2 bases not matched to a gene; V was cut back by 7 bases and J by 10 bases. This CDR3 is 13 amino acids long.

This chain links TRBV4-1 with TRBJ2-4; D gene uncertain. This CDR3 contains 12 residues. Germline loops: CDR1 MGHRA, CDR2 YSYEKL. V lost 0 bases and J 11 bases, leaving 8 bases between the germline ends. CDR3 sequence: CASSQDRRVQYF. CDR3 coding DNA: TGCGCCAGCAGCCAAGATCGGAGAGTTCAGTACTTC.

This clone is a singleton in its sample. The chain employs TRBV7-2 and TRBJ2-1, with TRBD2 matching over 16 bases. Germline V CDR1 and CDR2: SGHTA, FQGNSA. V shed 5 bases and J 9 bases; nucleotides not matched to a gene: 13. CDR3 length: 18 residues. CDR3 coding DNA: TGTGCCAGCAGCACCGGGCCGGGACTAGCGGGAGGGGGAGGTGAGCAGTTCTTC. Residues: CASSTGPGLAGGGGEQFF.

The table lists this clone with a few counts. The rearrangement joins TRBV7-9 to TRBJ2-1; TRBD1 aligns across 7 bases. The CDR3 covers 15 residues. CDR1 SEHNR and CDR2 FQNEAQ come from the germline V gene (reference sequence). V was clipped by 1 base and J by 4 bases; unmatched bases: 4. The CDR3 sequence: CASSLVGQAYNEQFF. CDR3 DNA sequence: TGTGCCAGCAGCTTAGTAGGACAGGCATACAATGAGCAGTTCTTC.

In this sample, this clone turned up a few times. In DNA, the CDR3 is TGTGCCAGCAGCGCAACCGGGACAGACTACGAGCAGTACTTC. It yields the protein CASSATGTDYEQYF. The chain has TRBV7-9 and TRBJ2-7; 7 nucleotides match TRBD1. CDR1 SEHNR and CDR2 FQNEAQ come from the germline V gene (reference sequence). There are 14 residues in the CDR3. Germline trimming cut 5 bases from V and 3 bases from J; bases unmatched to any gene: 7.

This clone was picked up a small number of times. The rearrangement links TRBV28 to TRBJ1-5; 7 bases line up with TRBD1. This CDR3 is 18 amino acids long. Trimming removed 4 bases from V and 0 bases from J; junction bases left unmatched: 12. Germline assignment: CDR1 MDHEN and CDR2 SYDVKM. The DNA of the CDR3 is TGTGCCAGCAGTTCGTTCCGGGACAGTTTATCTAGCAATCAGCCCCAGCATTTT. Encoded protein: CASSSFRDSLSSNQPQHF.

This clone was recorded a few times. This chain links TRBV19 with TRBJ1-2; tentative D call: TRBD1 (5 bases). The CDR3 is 18 amino acids. CDR1 and CDR2 from the germline V gene are LNHDA and SQIVND (reference sequence). The V end lost 3 bases, the J end lost 0 bases, and 20 bases lay between the germline ends. The CDR3 sequence is CASSMAGTTRSANYGYTF. As DNA, the CDR3 is TGTGCCAGTAGTATGGCGGGGACCACCCGATCCGCTAACTATGGCTACACCTTC. Looking up the rest from reference TRBV19 and TRBJ1-2 gives the full variable domain: DGGITQSPKYLFRKEGQNVTLSCEQNLNHDAMYWYRQDPGQGLRLIYYSQIVNDFQKGDIAEGYSVSREKKESFPLTVTSAQKNPTAFYLCASSMAGTTRSANYGYTFGSGTRLTVV.

The sample holds a few counts of this clone. J is TRBJ1-1 and V is TRBV11-2, with D perhaps TRBD1 (5 bases). With 1 base removed from V and 2 bases from J, the gap between germline ends came to 8 bases. The CDR3 covers 14 residues. Germline assignment: CDR1 SGHAT and CDR2 FQNNGV. The CDR3 spells CASSLVGGNTEAFF. For the CDR3, the DNA is TGTGCCAGCAGCTTAGTGGGGGGAAACACTGAAGCTTTCTTT.

The chain uses TRBV5-1 and TRBJ2-7; D gene uncertain. Germline V gives CDR1 SGHRS, CDR2 YFSETQ. The CDR3 has 15 amino acids. V was shortened by 0 bases and J by 1 base, with 11 bases between the two germline ends. In DNA, the CDR3 is TGCGCCAGCAGCTTGGCCCCCCACAGTTCCTACGAGCAGTACTTC. Amino acid sequence: CASSLAPHSSYEQYF.

This clone has just a few counts. The chain is built from TRBV7-2 and TRBJ2-2; 11 bases match TRBD1. The V gene's germline CDR1 is SGHTA and CDR2 FQGNSA. The CDR3 has 15 residues. Trimming removed 5 bases from V and 5 bases from J; junction bases left unmatched: 4. The CDR3 nucleotides read TGTGCCAGCAGCCTCCGGGACAGGGGGACCGGGGAGCTGTTTTTT. It encodes CASSLRDRGTGELFF. Full variable domain (remainder filled in from reference TRBV7-2 and TRBJ2-2): GAGVSQSPSNKVTEKGKDVELRCDPISGHTALYWYRQSLGQGLEFLIYFQGNSAPDKSGLPSDRFSAERTGGSVSTLTIQRTQQEDSAVYLCASSLRDRGTGELFFGEGSRLTVL.

The V and J genes are TRBV5-1 and TRBJ2-7; a weak D match, TRBD1 (5 bases). The J call may be incorrect, as the DNA end agrees better with TRBJ2-5. In germline, CDR1 is SGHRS, CDR2 YFSETQ. There are 13 residues in the CDR3. The CDR3 reads CASSGPGLETQYF. The CDR3 nucleotides read TGCGCCAGCAGTGGGCCAGGGCTAGAGACCCAGTACTTC.

V usage is TRBV5-6 and J usage is TRBJ2-5; TRBD1 agrees at 7 bases. Trimming at V came to 1 base and at J to 1 base, leaving 7 bases not matched to a gene. This CDR3 comprises 16 residues. Germline-derived CDR1 and CDR2 are SGHDT and YYEEEE. The DNA for the CDR3 is TGTGCCAGCAGCTTGCGCCGAGGGACAGTCCAAGAGACCCAGTACTTC. As protein: CASSLRRGTVQETQYF.

V is TRBV7-9 and J is TRBJ2-4, with 9 nucleotides matching TRBD1. Germline CDR1 SEHNR, CDR2 FQNEAQ (reference sequence). The CDR3 covers 15 residues. Trimming at V came to 3 bases and at J to 7 bases, leaving 7 bases not matched to a gene. CDR3 coding DNA: TGTGCCAGCAGCTTGGGGACAGGGAACGGTAACATTCAGTACTTC. Translated: CASSLGTGNGNIQYF.

This clone was observed a few times. J is TRBJ2-7 and V is TRBV6-4; the D gene is possibly TRBD2 (6 bases). CDR3 size: 14 residues. Germline V CDR1 and CDR2: MRHNA, SNTAGT. V lost 8 bases to trimming and J lost 4 bases, with 18 bases between them. As DNA, the CDR3 is TGTGCCAGCCCGTCCGTCCTAGCGCCGTACGAGCAGTACGTC. It encodes CASPSVLAPYEQYV.

This rearrangement joins TRBV11-2 to TRBJ2-3, with D uncertain. The CDR3 runs 14 residues. CDR1 and CDR2 from the germline V gene are SGHAT and FQNNGV. V gave up 6 bases and J gave up 2 bases, with 12 bases separating them. The CDR3: CASRLGSNTDTQYF. The DNA of the CDR3 is TGTGCCAGCAGATTGGGCAGTAACACAGATACGCAGTATTTT.

The chain recombines TRBV28 with TRBJ2-4; 9 bases are a match to TRBD1. This CDR3 spans 14 amino acids. Per the germline V gene, CDR1 is MDHEN and CDR2 is SYDVKM. The J segment lost 9 bases and the V segment lost 5 bases, leaving 8 bases of the junction unmatched. DNA of the CDR3: TGTGCCAGCAGTCTCTCCGGGACAGGGACCATTCAGTACTTC. The encoded protein is CASSLSGTGTIQYF.